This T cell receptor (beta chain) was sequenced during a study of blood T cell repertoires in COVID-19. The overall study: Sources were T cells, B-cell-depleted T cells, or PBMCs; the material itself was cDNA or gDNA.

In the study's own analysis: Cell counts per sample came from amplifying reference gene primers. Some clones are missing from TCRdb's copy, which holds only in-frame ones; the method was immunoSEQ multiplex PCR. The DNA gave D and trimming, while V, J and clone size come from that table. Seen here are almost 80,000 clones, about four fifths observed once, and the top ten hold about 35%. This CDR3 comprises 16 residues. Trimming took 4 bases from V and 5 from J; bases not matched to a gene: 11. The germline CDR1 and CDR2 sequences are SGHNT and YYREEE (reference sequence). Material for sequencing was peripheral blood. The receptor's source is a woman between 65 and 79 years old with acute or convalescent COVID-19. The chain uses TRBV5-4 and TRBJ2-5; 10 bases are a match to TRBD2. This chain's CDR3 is CASSTASGRGLETQYF. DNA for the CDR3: TGTGCCAGCAGCACAGCAAGCGGGAGGGGGTTGGAGACCCAGTACTTC.